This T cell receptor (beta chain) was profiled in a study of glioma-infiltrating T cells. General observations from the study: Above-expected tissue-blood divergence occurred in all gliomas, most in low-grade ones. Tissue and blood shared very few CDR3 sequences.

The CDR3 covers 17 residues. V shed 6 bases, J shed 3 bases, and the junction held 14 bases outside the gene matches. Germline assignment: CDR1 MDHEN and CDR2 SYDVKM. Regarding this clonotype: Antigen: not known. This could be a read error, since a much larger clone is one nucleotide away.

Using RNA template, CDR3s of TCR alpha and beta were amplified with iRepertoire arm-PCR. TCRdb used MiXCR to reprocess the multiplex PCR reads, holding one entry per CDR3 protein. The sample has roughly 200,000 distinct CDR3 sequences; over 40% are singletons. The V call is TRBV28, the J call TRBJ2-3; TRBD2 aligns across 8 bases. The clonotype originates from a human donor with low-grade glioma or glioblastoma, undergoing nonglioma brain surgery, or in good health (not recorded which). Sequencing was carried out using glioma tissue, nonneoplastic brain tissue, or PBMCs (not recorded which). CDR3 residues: CASREGTRGRITDTQYF. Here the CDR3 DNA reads TGTGCCAGCAGAGAGGGGACTAGAGGGAGAATTACAGATACGCAGTATTTT.